The present T cell receptor (beta chain) was sequenced within a study of T cells after yellow fever vaccination. MiXCR was run by TCRdb on the 5' RACE reads, yielding one entry per CDR3 protein. The data hold 400,000 to 450,000 distinct CDR3 sequences, with 15% to 20% observed a single time. The ends lost 3 bases at V and 0 bases at J; junction bases unmatched: 5. The CDR3 covers 16 residues. Germline loops: CDR1 MNHEY, CDR2 SMNVEV (reference sequence). The rearrangement joins TRBV27 to TRBJ1-2; 9 nucleotides align to TRBD1. The starting material was PBMCs, obtained before the yellow fever booster vaccination. This clonotype was obtained from a man between 18 and 29 years old who received the YFV17D yellow fever vaccine. The CDR3 region is CASSLAGTGSNYGYTF. Here the CDR3 DNA reads TGTGCCAGCAGTTTGGCTGGGACAGGGTCTAACTATGGCTACACCTTC.